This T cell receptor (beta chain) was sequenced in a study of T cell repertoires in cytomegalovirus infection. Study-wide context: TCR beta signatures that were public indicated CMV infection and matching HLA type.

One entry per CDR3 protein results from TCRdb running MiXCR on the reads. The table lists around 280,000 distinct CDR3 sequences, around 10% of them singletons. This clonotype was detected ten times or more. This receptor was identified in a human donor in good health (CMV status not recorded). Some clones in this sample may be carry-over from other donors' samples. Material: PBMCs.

The CDR3 region is CASGGDRGLTGELFF. CDR3 nucleotide sequence: TGTGCCAGCGGGGGGGACAGGGGGCTCACCGGGGAGCTGTTTTTT. This chain links TRBV6-1 with TRBJ2-2; the match to TRBD1 covers 12 bases. Germline CDR1 MNHNS, CDR2 SASEGT. The V gene end was trimmed by 8 bases and the J gene end by 4 bases; junction bases not matched to a gene: 5. The CDR3 has 15 amino acids.